Here is one T cell receptor (beta chain) with its context. Antigen specificity is unknown. With 60 Vbeta and 13 Jbeta primers, the PCR was carried out. Here immunoSEQ multiplex PCR was the method, and the copy in TCRdb shows in-frame clones only, minus some. The repertoire consists of about 110,000 clones, with about 77% occurring once and the leading ten covering roughly 5%. CDR3 length equals 22 residues. Germline CDR1 SGHRS, CDR2 YFSETQ. The V gene end was trimmed by 2 bases and the J gene end by 3 bases; junction bases not matched to a gene: 21. The sample originates from a study of cytomegalovirus exposure and HLA in healthy donors. Study-wide results and caveats: TCR sequences were mostly rare, though some public TCRs occurred in many donors. Researchers reported in a later analysis that a missense DCLRE1C variant was tied to TCR beta V- and J-gene trimming. The likely origin of a cluster of highly shared sequence variants was a sequencing artifact. The study recorded some 160 TCR beta chains that were cytomegalovirus-associated.

Material for sequencing was PBMCs. The receptor was derived from a woman aged 25 to 39 in good health and CMV-seropositive. The chain is built from TRBV5-1 and TRBJ2-7, with 15 nucleotides matching TRBD2. Here the CDR3 DNA reads TGCGCCAGCAGCTTAGGGATCAATTCCGGGACTAGCGGGGGGACACTAATCTACGAGCAGTACTTC. This encodes CASSLGINSGTSGGTLIYEQYF. Complete variable domain (other parts from reference TRBV5-1 and TRBJ2-7): KAGVTQTPRYLIKTRGQQVTLSCSPISGHRSVSWYQQTPGQGLQFLFEYFSETQRNKGNFPGRFSGRQFSNSRSEMNVSTLELGDSALYLCASSLGINSGTSGGTLIYEQYFGPGTRLTVT.